Listed below are T cell receptor beta chains from one sample, sequenced in a study of shared clonotypes between healthy human individuals. The protocol was immunoSEQ multiplex PCR, while the TCRdb copy is restricted to in-frame clones and leaves out a portion. The sample shows more than 2 million clones, 90% to 97% of them seen only once. Sequencing used naive CD4+ T cells sorted from blood. These receptors all come from a man younger than 35 in good health. Both conserved end residues are part of each CDR3. D genes are given only for firm matches. A clone size is listed for some rows: how often the clone was seen (once, few, many), or a class if it is expanded.

v_call: TRBV18; clone_size: -; d_call: -; j_call: TRBJ2-3; cdr3_nt: TGTGCCAGCTCACCAAGATCAGGAGATACGCAGTATTTT; cdr3_aa: CASSPRSGDTQYF
v_call: TRBV19; clone_size: -; d_call: TRBD1; j_call: TRBJ1-6; cdr3_nt: TGTGCCAGTTCGCTCTGGAGGACAGGGGGTTCGAGCTCCTATAATTCACCCCTCCACTTT; cdr3_aa: CASSLWRTGGSSSYNSPLHF
v_call: TRBV6-5; clone_size: -; d_call: -; j_call: TRBJ2-7; cdr3_nt: TGTGCCAGCAGTTACCTCCGGGGAGCCTCCTACGAGCAGTACTTC; cdr3_aa: CASSYLRGASYEQYF
v_call: TRBV9; clone_size: -; d_call: TRBD2; j_call: TRBJ2-1; cdr3_nt: TGTGCCAGCAGCGTAGCCGGACTAGCGGGGACCTCCTACAATGAGCAGTTCTTC; cdr3_aa: CASSVAGLAGTSYNEQFF
v_call: TRBV10-1; clone_size: -; d_call: TRBD2; j_call: TRBJ2-3; cdr3_nt: TGCGCCAGCAGTGTGGCGGGAGTTAAGGATACGCAGTATTTT; cdr3_aa: CASSVAGVKDTQYF
v_call: TRBV5-1; clone_size: -; d_call: TRBD1; j_call: TRBJ1-1; cdr3_nt: TGCGCCAGCAGCCCGGAGGGACAGCGAAACACTGAAGCTTTCTTT; cdr3_aa: CASSPEGQRNTEAFF
v_call: TRBV27; clone_size: -; d_call: TRBD1; j_call: TRBJ1-4; cdr3_nt: TGTGCCAGCAGGCCCCAGGGGGCGCTGGGTGAAAAACTGTTTTTT; cdr3_aa: CASRPQGALGEKLFF
v_call: TRBV21-1; clone_size: -; d_call: -; j_call: TRBJ2-2; cdr3_nt: TGTGCCAGCCGGGTAGCGGGAGGGCCGTATACCGGGGAGCTGTTTTTT; cdr3_aa: CASRVAGGPYTGELFF
v_call: TRBV5-1; clone_size: -; d_call: -; j_call: TRBJ1-3; cdr3_nt: TGCGCCAGCACCCAAGGGGGATCTGGAAACACCATATATTTT; cdr3_aa: CASTQGGSGNTIYF
v_call: TRBV2; clone_size: -; d_call: TRBD2; j_call: TRBJ2-1; cdr3_nt: TGTGCCACACAAGGGACTAGCGGGGGGAATGAGCAGTTCTTC; cdr3_aa: CATQGTSGGNEQFF
v_call: TRBV25-1; clone_size: once; d_call: TRBD1; j_call: TRBJ2-5; cdr3_nt: TGTGCCAGCAATTTCCGGGACAGGGATGACGAAGAGACCCAGTACTTC; cdr3_aa: CASNFRDRDDEETQYF
v_call: TRBV28; clone_size: -; d_call: -; j_call: TRBJ1-4; cdr3_nt: TGTGCCAGCAGTACCGGGGGTTCAGGGGAAAAACTGTTTTTT; cdr3_aa: CASSTGGSGEKLFF
v_call: TRBV4-1; clone_size: -; d_call: -; j_call: TRBJ2-5; cdr3_nt: TGCGCCAGCAGCCAAGACCCCGAACGAAAAGAGACCCAGTACTTC; cdr3_aa: CASSQDPERKETQYF
v_call: TRBV5-6; clone_size: -; d_call: -; j_call: TRBJ1-3; cdr3_nt: TGTGCCAGCAGCTTGGCCTCGCAGGGGGGAAACACCATATATTTT; cdr3_aa: CASSLASQGGNTIYF
v_call: TRBV7-2; clone_size: -; d_call: -; j_call: TRBJ2-6; cdr3_nt: TGTGCCAGCAGCTTAGGAGGGTCGGCTGGGGCCAACGTCCTGACTTTC; cdr3_aa: CASSLGGSAGANVLTF
v_call: TRBV5-1; clone_size: -; d_call: -; j_call: TRBJ2-7; cdr3_nt: TGCGCCAGTTATAACTCCGGGACTGGATCCTACGAGCAGTACTTC; cdr3_aa: CASYNSGTGSYEQYF
v_call: TRBV5-1; clone_size: -; d_call: -; j_call: TRBJ2-2; cdr3_nt: TGCGCCAGCAGCTTCTCATCGAACACCGGGGAGCTGTTTTTT; cdr3_aa: CASSFSSNTGELFF
v_call: TRBV5-1; clone_size: -; d_call: -; j_call: TRBJ2-1; cdr3_nt: TGCGCCAGCAGCTGGGACGGTTCCAATGAGCAGTTCTTC; cdr3_aa: CASSWDGSNEQFF
v_call: TRBV5-1; clone_size: -; d_call: -; j_call: TRBJ2-7; cdr3_nt: TGCGCCAGCAGCTTGAACCCAGACATTAGCTCCTACGAGCAGTACTTC; cdr3_aa: CASSLNPDISSYEQYF
v_call: TRBV28; clone_size: once; d_call: -; j_call: TRBJ1-2; cdr3_nt: TGTGCCAGCAGTTCGTTGGGGCACCAGGGGAGCTACACCTTC; cdr3_aa: CASSSLGHQGSYTF
v_call: TRBV18; clone_size: -; d_call: -; j_call: TRBJ1-1; cdr3_nt: TGTGCCAGCTCAACTGCGACTCCCGGTGAAGCTTTCTTT; cdr3_aa: CASSTATPGEAFF
v_call: TRBV7-9; clone_size: -; d_call: -; j_call: TRBJ2-3; cdr3_nt: TGTGCCAGCAGCCCATACCTTACAGTCGATACGCAGTATTTT; cdr3_aa: CASSPYLTVDTQYF
v_call: TRBV4-1; clone_size: -; d_call: -; j_call: TRBJ1-4; cdr3_nt: TGCGCCAGCAGCCCCCTGTCCGGGACCCTCGGGGAAAAACTGTTTTTT; cdr3_aa: CASSPLSGTLGEKLFF
v_call: TRBV7-9; clone_size: once; d_call: TRBD1; j_call: TRBJ2-5; cdr3_nt: TGTGCCAGCAGCCCCCAGGCCGGGACAGGGGGTGCAGAGACCCAGTACTTC; cdr3_aa: CASSPQAGTGGAETQYF
v_call: TRBV7-6; clone_size: -; d_call: -; j_call: TRBJ2-2; cdr3_nt: TGTGCCAGCAGCGGGGGGGCCAATACGAACACCGGGGAGCTGTTTTTT; cdr3_aa: CASSGGANTNTGELFF
v_call: TRBV6-6; clone_size: once; d_call: -; j_call: TRBJ1-5; cdr3_nt: TGTGCCAGCAGTAGCCTAGGTGGGGGGCAGCCCCAGCATTTT; cdr3_aa: CASSSLGGGQPQHF
v_call: TRBV28; clone_size: -; d_call: TRBD1; j_call: TRBJ2-7; cdr3_nt: TGTGCCAGCAGTTTAAGAGGGGGCAAAACCTACGAGCAGTACTTC; cdr3_aa: CASSLRGGKTYEQYF
v_call: TRBV19; clone_size: -; d_call: -; j_call: TRBJ1-5; cdr3_nt: TGTGCCAGTAGTATGGTTGTGGGGCCCCAGCATTTT; cdr3_aa: CASSMVVGPQHF
v_call: TRBV19; clone_size: -; d_call: TRBD1; j_call: TRBJ1-6; cdr3_nt: TGTGCCTGCTCGGACAGGCCCTCCTATAATTCACCCCTCCACTTT; cdr3_aa: CACSDRPSYNSPLHF
v_call: TRBV5-1; clone_size: -; d_call: -; j_call: TRBJ1-5; cdr3_nt: TGCGCCAGCAGCTTGGGGGACACCAGCAATCAGCCCCAGCATTTT; cdr3_aa: CASSLGDTSNQPQHF
v_call: TRBV10-3; clone_size: -; d_call: -; j_call: TRBJ1-4; cdr3_nt: TGTGCCATCAGTGAGGGGTTGGGCGAAAAACTGTTTTTT; cdr3_aa: CAISEGLGEKLFF
v_call: TRBV10-2; clone_size: few; d_call: -; j_call: TRBJ1-6; cdr3_nt: TGCGCCAGCAGCACGGTTGGGGGTAATTCACCCCTCCACTTT; cdr3_aa: CASSTVGGNSPLHF
v_call: TRBV7-9; clone_size: -; d_call: -; j_call: TRBJ1-4; cdr3_nt: TGTGCCAGCAGCCGCGCCACACCTTTAAATGAAAAACTGTTTTTT; cdr3_aa: CASSRATPLNEKLFF
v_call: TRBV10-3; clone_size: -; d_call: -; j_call: TRBJ1-3; cdr3_nt: TGTGCCATCAGTGAGTCGGGGGGATCTGGAAACACCATATATTTT; cdr3_aa: CAISESGGSGNTIYF
v_call: TRBV11-2; clone_size: -; d_call: -; j_call: TRBJ2-6; cdr3_nt: TGTGCCAGCAGCTTAGGTGTCTCTGGGGCCAACGTCCTGACTTTC; cdr3_aa: CASSLGVSGANVLTF
v_call: TRBV5-1; clone_size: -; d_call: -; j_call: TRBJ2-7; cdr3_nt: TGCGCCAGCAGCCTGCATGGTCCCAACTACGAGCAGTACTTC; cdr3_aa: CASSLHGPNYEQYF